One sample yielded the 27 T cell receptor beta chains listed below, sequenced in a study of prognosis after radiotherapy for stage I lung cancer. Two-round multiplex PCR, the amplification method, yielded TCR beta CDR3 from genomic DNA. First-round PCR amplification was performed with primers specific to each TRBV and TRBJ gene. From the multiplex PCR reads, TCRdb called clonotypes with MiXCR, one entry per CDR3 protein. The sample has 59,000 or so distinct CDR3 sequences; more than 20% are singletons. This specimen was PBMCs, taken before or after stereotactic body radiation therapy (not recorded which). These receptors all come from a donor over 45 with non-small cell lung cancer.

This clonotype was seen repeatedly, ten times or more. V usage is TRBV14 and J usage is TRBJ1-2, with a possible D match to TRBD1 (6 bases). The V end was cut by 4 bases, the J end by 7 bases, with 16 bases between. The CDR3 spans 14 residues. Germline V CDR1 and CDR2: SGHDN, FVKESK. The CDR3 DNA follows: TGTGCCAGCAGCCCCCAGGGGCAGGGCGCTGGCTACACCTTC. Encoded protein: CASSPQGQGAGYTF.

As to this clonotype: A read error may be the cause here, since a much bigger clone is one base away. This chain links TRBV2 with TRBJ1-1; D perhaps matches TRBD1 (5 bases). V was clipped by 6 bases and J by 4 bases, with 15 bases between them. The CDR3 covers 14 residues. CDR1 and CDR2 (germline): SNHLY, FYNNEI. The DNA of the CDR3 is TGTGCCAGCAGAGGGGACCAAAGTGGCACTGAAGCTTTCTTT. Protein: CASRGDQSGTEAFF. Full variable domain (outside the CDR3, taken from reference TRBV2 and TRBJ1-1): EPEVTQTPSHQVTQMGQEVILRCVPISNHLYFYWYRQILGQKVEFLVSFYNNEISEKSEIFDDQFSVERPDGSNFTLKIRSTKLEDSAMYFCASRGDQSGTEAFFGQGTRLTVV.

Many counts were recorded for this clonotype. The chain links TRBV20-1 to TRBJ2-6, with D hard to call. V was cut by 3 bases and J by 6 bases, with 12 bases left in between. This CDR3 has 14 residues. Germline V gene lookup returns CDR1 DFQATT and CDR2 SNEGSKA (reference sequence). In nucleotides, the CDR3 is TGCAGTGCTAGCGTCGGTGGCTCGGCCAACGTCCTGACTTTC. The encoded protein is CSASVGGSANVLTF.

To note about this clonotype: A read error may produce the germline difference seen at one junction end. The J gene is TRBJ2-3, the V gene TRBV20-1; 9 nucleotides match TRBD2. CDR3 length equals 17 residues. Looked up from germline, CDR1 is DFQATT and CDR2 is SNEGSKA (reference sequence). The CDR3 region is CSARGCGGASGTDTQYF. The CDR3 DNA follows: TGCAGCGCTAGAGGGTGCGGGGGGGCTTCTGGCACAGATACGCAGTATTTT.

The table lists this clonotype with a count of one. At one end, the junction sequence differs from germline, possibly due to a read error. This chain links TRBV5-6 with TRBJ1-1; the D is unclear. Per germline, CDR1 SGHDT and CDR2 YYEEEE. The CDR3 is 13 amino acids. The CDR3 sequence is CSSSLAANTEAFF. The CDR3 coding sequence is TGTTCCAGCAGCTTGGCAGCAAACACTGAAGCTTTCTTT.

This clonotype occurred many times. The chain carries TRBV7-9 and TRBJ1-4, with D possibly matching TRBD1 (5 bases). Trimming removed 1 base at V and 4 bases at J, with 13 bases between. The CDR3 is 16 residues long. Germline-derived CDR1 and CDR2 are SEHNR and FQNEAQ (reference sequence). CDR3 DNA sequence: TGTGCCAGCAGCTTAGGGTCCGCGGGGCTTAATGAAAAACTGTTTTTT. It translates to CASSLGSAGLNEKLFF.

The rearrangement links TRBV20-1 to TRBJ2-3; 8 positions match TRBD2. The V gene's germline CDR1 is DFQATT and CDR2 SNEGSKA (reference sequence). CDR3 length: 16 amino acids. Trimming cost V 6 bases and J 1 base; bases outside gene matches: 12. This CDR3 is CSAPGTRIDGTDTQYF. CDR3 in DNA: TGCAGTGCCCCCGGGACTAGAATCGACGGCACAGATACGCAGTATTTT.

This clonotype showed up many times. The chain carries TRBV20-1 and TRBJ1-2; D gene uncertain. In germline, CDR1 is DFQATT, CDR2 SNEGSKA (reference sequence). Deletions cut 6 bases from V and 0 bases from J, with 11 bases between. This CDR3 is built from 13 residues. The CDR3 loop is CSAPDGSNYGYTF. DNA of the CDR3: TGCAGTGCCCCGGACGGCTCTAACTATGGCTACACCTTC.

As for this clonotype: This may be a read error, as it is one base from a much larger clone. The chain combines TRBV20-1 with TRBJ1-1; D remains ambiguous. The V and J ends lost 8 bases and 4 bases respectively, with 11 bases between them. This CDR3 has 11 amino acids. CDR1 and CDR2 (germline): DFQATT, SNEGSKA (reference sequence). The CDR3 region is CSPIFGTEAFF. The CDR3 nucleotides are TGCAGTCCCATTTTCGGCACTGAAGCTTTCTTT.

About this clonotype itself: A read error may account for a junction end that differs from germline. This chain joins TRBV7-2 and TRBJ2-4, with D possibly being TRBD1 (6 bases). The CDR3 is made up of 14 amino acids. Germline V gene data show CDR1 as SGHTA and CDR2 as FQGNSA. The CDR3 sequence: CARSLTDRENIQYF. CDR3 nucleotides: TGTGCCAGAAGCTTGACGGACAGAGAAAACATTCAGTACTTC.

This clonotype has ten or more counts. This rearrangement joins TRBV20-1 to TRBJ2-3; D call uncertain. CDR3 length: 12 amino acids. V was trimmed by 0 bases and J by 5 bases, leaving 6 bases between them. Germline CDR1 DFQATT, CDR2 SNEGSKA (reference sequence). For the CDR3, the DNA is TGCAGTGCTAGAGATAATTTAGATACGCAGTATTTT. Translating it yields CSARDNLDTQYF.

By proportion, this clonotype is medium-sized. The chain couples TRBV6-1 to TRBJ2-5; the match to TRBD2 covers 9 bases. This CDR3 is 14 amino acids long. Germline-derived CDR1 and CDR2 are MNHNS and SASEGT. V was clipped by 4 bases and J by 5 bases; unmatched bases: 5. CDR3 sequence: CASSAGLASETQYF. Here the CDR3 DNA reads TGTGCCAGCAGTGCTGGACTAGCGTCGGAGACCCAGTACTTC.

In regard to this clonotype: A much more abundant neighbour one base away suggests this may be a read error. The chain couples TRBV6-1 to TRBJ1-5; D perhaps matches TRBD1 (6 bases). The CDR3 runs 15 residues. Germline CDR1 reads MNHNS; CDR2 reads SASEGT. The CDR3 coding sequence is TGTGTCAGCAGACGCGAGGGGGGAAGCAATCAGCCCCAGCATTTT. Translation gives CVSRREGGSNQPQHF.

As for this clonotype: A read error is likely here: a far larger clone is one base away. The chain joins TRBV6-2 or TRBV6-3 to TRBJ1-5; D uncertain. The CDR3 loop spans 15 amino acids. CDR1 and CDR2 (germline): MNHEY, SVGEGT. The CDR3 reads CASSSGDVSNQRQHF. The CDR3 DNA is TGTGCCAGCAGTTCCGGGGATGTTAGCAATCAGCGCCAGCATTTT.

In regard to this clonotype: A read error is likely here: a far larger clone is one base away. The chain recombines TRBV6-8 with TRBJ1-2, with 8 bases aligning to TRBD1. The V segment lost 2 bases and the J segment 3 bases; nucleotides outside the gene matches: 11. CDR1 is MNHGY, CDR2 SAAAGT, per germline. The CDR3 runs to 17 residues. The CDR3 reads CASSYLKYRGYYYGYTF. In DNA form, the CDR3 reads TGTGCCAGCAGTTACCTCAAATACAGGGGGTATTACTATGGCTACACCTTC.

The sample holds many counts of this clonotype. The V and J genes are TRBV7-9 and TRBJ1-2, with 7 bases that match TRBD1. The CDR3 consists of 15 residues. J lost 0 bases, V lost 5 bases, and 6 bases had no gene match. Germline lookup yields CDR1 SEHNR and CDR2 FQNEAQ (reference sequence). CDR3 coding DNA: TGTGCCAGCAGCCTCCCCGGGACAGCTAACTATGGCTACACCTTC. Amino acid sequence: CASSLPGTANYGYTF.

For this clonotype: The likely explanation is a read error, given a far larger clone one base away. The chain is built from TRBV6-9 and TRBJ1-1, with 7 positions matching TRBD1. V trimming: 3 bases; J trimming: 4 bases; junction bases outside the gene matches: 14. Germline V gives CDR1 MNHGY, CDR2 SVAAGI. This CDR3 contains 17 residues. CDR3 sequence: CASSYTASTPGGTEAFF. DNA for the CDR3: TGTGCCAGCAGTTACACGGCTTCGACCCCAGGGGGCACTGAAGCTTTCTTT.

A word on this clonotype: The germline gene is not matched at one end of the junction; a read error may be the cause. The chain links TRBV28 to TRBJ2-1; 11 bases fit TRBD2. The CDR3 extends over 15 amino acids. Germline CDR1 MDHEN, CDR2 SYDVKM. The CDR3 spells CVSSHSGGDGNEQFF. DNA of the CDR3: TGTGTCAGCAGCCATAGCGGGGGGGACGGAAATGAGCAGTTCTTC.

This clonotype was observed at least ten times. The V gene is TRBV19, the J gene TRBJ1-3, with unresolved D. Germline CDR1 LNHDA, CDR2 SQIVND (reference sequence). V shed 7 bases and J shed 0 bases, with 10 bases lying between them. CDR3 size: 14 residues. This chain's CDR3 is CASKPEGSGNTIYF. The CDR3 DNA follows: TGTGCCAGTAAACCGGAGGGCTCTGGAAACACCATATATTTT.

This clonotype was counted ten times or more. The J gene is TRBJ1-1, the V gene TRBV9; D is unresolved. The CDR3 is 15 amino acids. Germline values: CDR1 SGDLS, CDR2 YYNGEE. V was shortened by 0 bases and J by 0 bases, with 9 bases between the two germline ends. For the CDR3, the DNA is TGTGCCAGCAGCGTAGGCAACCTCATGAACACTGAAGCTTTCTTT. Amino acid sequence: CASSVGNLMNTEAFF.

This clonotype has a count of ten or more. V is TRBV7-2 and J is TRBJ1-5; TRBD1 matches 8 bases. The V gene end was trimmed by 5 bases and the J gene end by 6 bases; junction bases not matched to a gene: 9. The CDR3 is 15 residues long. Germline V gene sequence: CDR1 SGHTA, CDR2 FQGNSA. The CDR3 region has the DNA TGTGCCAGCAGCCCGACAGGGGTTAGTATTCAGCCCCAGCATTTT. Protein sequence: CASSPTGVSIQPQHF.

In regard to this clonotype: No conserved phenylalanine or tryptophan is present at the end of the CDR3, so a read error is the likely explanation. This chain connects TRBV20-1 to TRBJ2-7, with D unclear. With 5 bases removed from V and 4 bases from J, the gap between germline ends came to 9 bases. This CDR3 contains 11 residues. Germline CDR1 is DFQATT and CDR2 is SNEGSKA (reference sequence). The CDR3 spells CSAEKWYEQYL. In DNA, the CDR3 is TGCAGTGCTGAAAAATGGTACGAGCAGTACTTG.

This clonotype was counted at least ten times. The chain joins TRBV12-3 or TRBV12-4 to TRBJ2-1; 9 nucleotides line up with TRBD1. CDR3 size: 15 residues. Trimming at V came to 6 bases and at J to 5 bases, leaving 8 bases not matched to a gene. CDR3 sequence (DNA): TGTGCCAGCAGCCCGGCCGGGACAGGGAACAATGAGCAGTTCTTC. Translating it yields CASSPAGTGNNEQFF.

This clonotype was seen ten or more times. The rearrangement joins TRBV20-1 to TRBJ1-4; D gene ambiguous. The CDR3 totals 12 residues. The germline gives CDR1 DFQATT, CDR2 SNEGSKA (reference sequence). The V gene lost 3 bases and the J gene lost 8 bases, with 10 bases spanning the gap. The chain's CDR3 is CSARVGGEKLFF. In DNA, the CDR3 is TGCAGTGCTAGGGTGGGAGGGGAAAAACTGTTTTTT.

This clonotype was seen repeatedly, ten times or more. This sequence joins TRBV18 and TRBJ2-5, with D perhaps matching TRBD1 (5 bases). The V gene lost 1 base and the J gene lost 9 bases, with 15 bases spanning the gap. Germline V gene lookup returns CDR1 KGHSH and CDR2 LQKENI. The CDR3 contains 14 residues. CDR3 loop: CASSPRNRKGSQYF. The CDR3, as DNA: TGTGCCAGCTCACCACGGAACAGAAAGGGGTCCCAGTACTTC.

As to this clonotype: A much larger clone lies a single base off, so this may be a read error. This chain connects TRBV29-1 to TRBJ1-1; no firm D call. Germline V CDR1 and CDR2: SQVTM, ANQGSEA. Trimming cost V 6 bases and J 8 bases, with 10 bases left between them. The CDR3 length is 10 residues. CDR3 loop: CSVSENEAFF. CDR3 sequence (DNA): TGCAGCGTGTCCGAGAACGAAGCTTTCTTT.

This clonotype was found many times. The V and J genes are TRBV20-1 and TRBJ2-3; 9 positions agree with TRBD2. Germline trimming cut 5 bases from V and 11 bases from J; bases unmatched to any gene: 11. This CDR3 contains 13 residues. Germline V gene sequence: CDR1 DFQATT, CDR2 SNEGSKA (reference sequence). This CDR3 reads CSAGGVAGDGQYF. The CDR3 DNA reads TGCAGTGCTGGAGGGGTAGCGGGGGATGGGCAGTATTTT.